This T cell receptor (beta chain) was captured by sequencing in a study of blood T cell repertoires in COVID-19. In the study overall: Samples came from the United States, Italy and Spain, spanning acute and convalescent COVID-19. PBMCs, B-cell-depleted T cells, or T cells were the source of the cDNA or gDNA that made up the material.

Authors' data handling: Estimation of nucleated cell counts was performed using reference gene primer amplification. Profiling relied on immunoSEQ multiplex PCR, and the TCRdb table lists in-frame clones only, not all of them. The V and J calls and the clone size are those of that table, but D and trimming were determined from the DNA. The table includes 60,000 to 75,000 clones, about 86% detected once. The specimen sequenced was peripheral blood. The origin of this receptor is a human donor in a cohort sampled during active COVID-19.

CDR3 amino acids: CASNAGGSYNEQFF. The CDR3 coding sequence is TGTGCCTCCAACGCGGGGGGATCCTACAATGAGCAGTTCTTC. This chain connects TRBV10-3 to TRBJ2-1, with 8 nucleotides matching TRBD2. The CDR3 covers 14 residues. V was pared by 11 bases and J by 1 base, with 7 bases of the junction left unmatched. Looked up from germline, CDR1 is ENHRY and CDR2 is SYGVKD.